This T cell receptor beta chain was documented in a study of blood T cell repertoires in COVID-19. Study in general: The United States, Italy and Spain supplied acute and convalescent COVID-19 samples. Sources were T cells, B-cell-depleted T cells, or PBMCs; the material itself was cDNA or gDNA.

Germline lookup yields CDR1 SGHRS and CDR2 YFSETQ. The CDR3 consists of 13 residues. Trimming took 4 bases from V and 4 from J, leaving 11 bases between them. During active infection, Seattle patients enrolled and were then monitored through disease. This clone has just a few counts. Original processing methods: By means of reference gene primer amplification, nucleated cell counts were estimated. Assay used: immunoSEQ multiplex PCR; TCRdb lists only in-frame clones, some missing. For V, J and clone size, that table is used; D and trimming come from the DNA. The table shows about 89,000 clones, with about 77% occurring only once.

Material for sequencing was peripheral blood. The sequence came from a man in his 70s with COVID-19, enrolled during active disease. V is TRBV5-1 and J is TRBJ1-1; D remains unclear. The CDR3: CASSTPVGTEAFF. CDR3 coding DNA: TGCGCCAGCAGCACCCCGGTCGGCACTGAAGCTTTCTTT.